This T cell receptor beta chain was sequenced during a study of blood T cells in healthy people across ages. The V end was cut by 2 bases, the J end by 5 bases, with 24 bases between. Germline CDR1 MNHEY, CDR2 SVGAGI. There are 19 residues in the CDR3. Study observations and caveats: The long-lived group displayed more naive CD4+ cells, plus higher diversity, than the aged donors did. Without sorted subsets, naive and antigen-experienced compartments could not be conclusively compared.

Worth noting for this clonotype: Its cognate antigen is unknown.

Combining a sample-barcoded 5' primer with a J-beta primer mix, a second PCR ran for roughly 7 to 11 cycles. Using its own MiXCR run on the 5' RACE reads, TCRdb lists one record per CDR3 protein. The table shows 700,000 to 850,000 distinct CDR3 sequences, with roughly 40% occurring only once. The source is a man between 18 and 35 years old in good health. Sequenced material: blood. This chain connects TRBV6-5 to TRBJ1-4; TRBD1 might be the D (5 bases). Here the CDR3 DNA reads TGTGCCAGCAGTTACGTGAGGGGACGGCCAGGGCCTGGCAATGAAAAACTGTTTTTT. It translates to CASSYVRGRPGPGNEKLFF.